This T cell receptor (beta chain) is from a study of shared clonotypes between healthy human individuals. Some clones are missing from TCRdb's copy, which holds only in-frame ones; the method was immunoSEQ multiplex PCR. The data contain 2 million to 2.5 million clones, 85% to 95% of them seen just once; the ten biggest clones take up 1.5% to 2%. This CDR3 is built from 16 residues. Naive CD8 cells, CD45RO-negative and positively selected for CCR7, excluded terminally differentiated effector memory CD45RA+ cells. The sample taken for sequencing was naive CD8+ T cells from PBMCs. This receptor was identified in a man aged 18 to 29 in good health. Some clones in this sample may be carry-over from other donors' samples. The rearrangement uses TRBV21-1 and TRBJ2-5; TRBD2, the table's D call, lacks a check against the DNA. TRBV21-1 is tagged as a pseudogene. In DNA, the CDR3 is TGTGCCAGCAGCGTCTTGAGATGGGCTAGCTTCGAGACCCAGTACTTC. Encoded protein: CASSVLRWASFETQYF.